This TCR beta chain appears in the sequencing data of a study of identical twins. Study conclusions and caveats: Modelling underestimated the level of out-of-frame TCR alpha sharing observed in monozygotic twins. The more abundant beta clonotypes in cord blood had fewer insertions, and memory repertoires did not show this.

TCRdb used MiXCR to reprocess the 5' RACE reads, holding one entry per CDR3 protein. The sample contains around 500,000 distinct CDR3 sequences, approximately 15% of which appear only once. This CDR3 spans 14 amino acids. Trimming removed 6 bases from V and 0 bases from J, with 12 bases in between. CDR1 and CDR2 from the germline V gene are MNHNS and SASEGT. A note on this clonotype: Its target is not known.

All donors were healthy, and all were Caucasian. These data were likewise used in another study, on yellow fever vaccine responses in identical twins.

The rearrangement links TRBV6-1 to TRBJ2-7; possible D gene TRBD2, 6 bases. Material: CD4+ T cells sorted from blood. This clonotype originated in a woman in her late teens or twenties in good health. CDR3 sequence reads: CASRGSGSSYEQYF. The CDR3 coding sequence is TGTGCCAGCAGGGGTAGCGGTAGCTCCTACGAGCAGTACTTC.